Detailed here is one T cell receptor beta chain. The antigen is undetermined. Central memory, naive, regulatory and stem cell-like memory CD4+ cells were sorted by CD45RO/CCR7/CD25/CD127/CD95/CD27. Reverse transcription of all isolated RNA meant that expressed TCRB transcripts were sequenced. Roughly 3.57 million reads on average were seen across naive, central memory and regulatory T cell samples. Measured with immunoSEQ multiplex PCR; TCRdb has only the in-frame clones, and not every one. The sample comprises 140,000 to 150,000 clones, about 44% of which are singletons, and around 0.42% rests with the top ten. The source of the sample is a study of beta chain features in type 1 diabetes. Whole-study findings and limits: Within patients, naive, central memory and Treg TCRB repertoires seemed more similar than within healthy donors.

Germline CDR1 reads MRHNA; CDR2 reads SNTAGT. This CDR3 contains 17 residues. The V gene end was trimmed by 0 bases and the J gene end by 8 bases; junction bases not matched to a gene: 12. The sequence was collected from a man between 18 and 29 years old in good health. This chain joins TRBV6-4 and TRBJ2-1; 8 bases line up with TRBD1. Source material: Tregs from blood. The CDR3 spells CASSDSSWQGARDEQFF. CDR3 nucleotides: TGTGCCAGCAGTGACTCGAGCTGGCAGGGGGCGCGAGATGAGCAGTTCTTC.